The clone carrying this T cell receptor beta chain was detected many times. Its target is not known. Individual cDNA molecules received unique molecular identifiers during library preparation. TCRdb re-called the 5' RACE reads through MiXCR, storing one row per CDR3 protein. The table has about 92,000 distinct CDR3 sequences, 13% to 15% seen once. The CDR3 extends over 14 amino acids. Per the germline V gene, CDR1 is KGHSH and CDR2 is LQKENI. J was trimmed by 2 bases and V by 2 bases; bases with no gene match: 3. The sample originates from a study of early T cells in non-severe SARS-CoV-2 infection. About the research overall: Sequencing of unsorted whole blood was done on bulk RNA, leaving chains unpaired.

Findings of the study overall: Matching results from VDJdb favored anti-spike CD8 responses, leaving private and CD4 specificities undetected.

Sequenced input: whole blood. The gene calls are TRBV18 and TRBJ2-7, with 7 bases matching TRBD1. This receptor was obtained from an adult who was a healthcare worker with PCR-confirmed SARS-CoV-2 infection or an uninfected control (not recorded which). CDR3 protein: CASSPYDRAYEQYF. Written as DNA, the CDR3 is TGTGCCAGCTCACCATATGACAGGGCCTACGAGCAGTACTTC.